This is a list of T cell receptor beta chains from one sample in a study of blood T cells in healthy people across ages. TCRdb re-analysed the 5' RACE reads in MiXCR, keeping a single row per CDR3 protein. This sample has about 540,000 distinct CDR3 sequences; 20% to 30% occur once, and the top ten carry approximately 10%. These same records also appear under a second study, on T cells of mothers and their children.

Sequencing was carried out using blood. The receptors here all came from a boy aged 5 to 17 in good health. The CDR3 runs from the conserved cysteine through the conserved F or W. A D gene is named only where the DNA matches it firmly. The listing skips clone size in some rows; elsewhere it reads once, few, many or a size class.

>TRBJ2-2|few|TRBD1|TRBV3-1
TGTGCCAGCAGCCCCAGGACAGGGCTGGCCGGGGAGCTGTTTTTT
CASSPRTGLAGELFF
>TRBJ2-7|NA|TRBD2|TRBV6-2/TRBV6-3
TGTGCCAGCAGTTACCAAACCCGACTAGCGGGAGGGCCCCACTACGAGCAGTACTTC
CASSYQTRLAGGPHYEQYF
>TRBJ2-5|NA|NA|TRBV2
TGTGCCAGCAGCGCAGCGGTCCAAGAGACCCAGTACTTC
CASSAAVQETQYF
>TRBJ2-1|NA|TRBD2|TRBV7-2
TGTGCCAGCAGCTTAGCTGCGGGAGCTAGTGAGCAGTTCTTC
CASSLAAGASEQFF
>TRBJ1-4|few|NA|TRBV9
TGTGCCAGCAGCGTAAGGGCAGTTAATGAAAAACTGTTTTTT
CASSVRAVNEKLFF
>TRBJ2-7|NA|TRBD1|TRBV4-1
TGCGCCAGCAGCCAAAGAGGACAGGGGAGACTGTCCGACGAGCAGTACTTC
CASSQRGQGRLSDEQYF
>TRBJ2-1|many|TRBD2|TRBV20-1
TGCAGTGCGCCAGCCCGGCAGCGGGGGGCGAATGAGCAGTTCTTC
CSAPARQRGANEQFF
>TRBJ1-2|few|NA|TRBV7-2
TGTGCCAGCAGCTTAAGGCCGGAGGGGGGCTACACCTTC
CASSLRPEGGYTF
>TRBJ2-1|NA|NA|TRBV12-3/TRBV12-4
TGTGCCAGCAGTTTCGGGCGGCTGCTTTACAATGAGCAGTTCTTC
CASSFGRLLYNEQFF
>TRBJ2-1|few|TRBD1|TRBV29-1
TGCAGCGTTGAGGGGACAGATAACTACAATGAGCAGTTCTTC
CSVEGTDNYNEQFF
>TRBJ2-7|NA|NA|TRBV4-1
TGCGCCTGCAGCCAAGATCCAGCGGACAACTCCTACGAGCAGTACTTC
CACSQDPADNSYEQYF
>TRBJ2-7|NA|TRBD1|TRBV3-1
TGTGCCAGCAGCCAAGAAGGGACAGCAAAGATCGAGCAGTACTTC
CASSQEGTAKIEQYF